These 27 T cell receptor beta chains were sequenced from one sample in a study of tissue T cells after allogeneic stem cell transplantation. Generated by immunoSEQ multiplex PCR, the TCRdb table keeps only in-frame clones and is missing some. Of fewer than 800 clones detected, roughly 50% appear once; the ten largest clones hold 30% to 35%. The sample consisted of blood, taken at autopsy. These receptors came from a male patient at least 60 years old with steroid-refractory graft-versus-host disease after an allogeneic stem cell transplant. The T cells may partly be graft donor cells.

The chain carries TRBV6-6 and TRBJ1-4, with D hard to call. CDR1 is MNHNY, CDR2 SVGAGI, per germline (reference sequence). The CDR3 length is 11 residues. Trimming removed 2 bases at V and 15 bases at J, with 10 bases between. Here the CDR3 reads CASSYGITLFF. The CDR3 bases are TGTGCCAGCAGTTACGGGATCACCTTGTTTTTT.

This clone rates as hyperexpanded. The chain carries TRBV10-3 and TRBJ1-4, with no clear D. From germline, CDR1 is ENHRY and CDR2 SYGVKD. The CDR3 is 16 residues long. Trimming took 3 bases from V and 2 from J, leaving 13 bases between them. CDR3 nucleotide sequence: TGTGCCATCAGTGACGAGTCCTGGGCGACTAATGAAAAACTGTTTTTT. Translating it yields CAISDESWATNEKLFF.

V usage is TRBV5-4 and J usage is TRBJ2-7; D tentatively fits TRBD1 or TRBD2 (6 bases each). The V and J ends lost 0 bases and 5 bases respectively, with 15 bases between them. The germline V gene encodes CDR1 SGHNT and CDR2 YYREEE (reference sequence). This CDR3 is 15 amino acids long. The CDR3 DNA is TGTGCCAGCAGCTTGGAAGGCAGGGGCGGGAACGAGCAGTACTTC. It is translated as CASSLEGRGGNEQYF.

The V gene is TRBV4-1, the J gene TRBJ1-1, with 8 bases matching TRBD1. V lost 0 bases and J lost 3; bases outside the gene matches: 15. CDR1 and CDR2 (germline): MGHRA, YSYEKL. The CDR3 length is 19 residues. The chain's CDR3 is CASSQEAYRTGLGDTEAFF. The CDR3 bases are TGCGCCAGCAGCCAAGAAGCCTACCGGACAGGGCTGGGGGACACTGAAGCTTTCTTT.

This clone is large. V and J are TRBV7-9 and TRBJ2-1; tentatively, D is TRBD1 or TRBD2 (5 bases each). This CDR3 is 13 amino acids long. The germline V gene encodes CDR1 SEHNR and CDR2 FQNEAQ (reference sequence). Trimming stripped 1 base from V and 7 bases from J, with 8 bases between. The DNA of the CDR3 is TGTGCCAGCAGCTTAGGTGGGACGAATGAGCAGTTCTTC. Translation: CASSLGGTNEQFF.

The CDR3 region has the DNA TGTGCCAGCAGCTTAAGTGGCCCTGACAGGGGGCTCGACGAGCAGTACTTC. It encodes CASSLSGPDRGLDEQYF. The rearrangement joins TRBV7-3 to TRBJ2-7; 10 bases map to TRBD1. The CDR3 loop spans 17 amino acids. Germline V CDR1 and CDR2: SGHTA, FQGTGA. Trimming at V came to 1 base and at J to 5 bases, leaving 11 bases not matched to a gene. The entire variable domain, with the rest obtained from reference TRBV7-3 and TRBJ2-7, is as follows: GAGVSQTPSNKVTEKGKYVELRCDPISGHTALYWYRQSLGQGPEFLIYFQGTGAADDSGLPNDRFFAVRPEGSVSTLKIQRTERGDSAVYLCASSLSGPDRGLDEQYFGPGTRLTVT.

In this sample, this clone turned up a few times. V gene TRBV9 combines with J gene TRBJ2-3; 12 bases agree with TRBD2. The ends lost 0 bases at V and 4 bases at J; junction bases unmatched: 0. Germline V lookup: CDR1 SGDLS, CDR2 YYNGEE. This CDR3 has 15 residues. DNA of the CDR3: TGTGCCAGCAGCGTAGCTAGCGGGAGGGCAGATACGCAGTATTTT. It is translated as CASSVASGRADTQYF.

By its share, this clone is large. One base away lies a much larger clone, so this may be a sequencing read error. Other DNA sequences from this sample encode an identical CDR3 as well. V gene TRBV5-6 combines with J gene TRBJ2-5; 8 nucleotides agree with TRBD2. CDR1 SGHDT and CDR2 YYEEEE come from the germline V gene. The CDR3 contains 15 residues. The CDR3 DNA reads TGTGCCCGCAGCTGGGGGGCCGGGGGGGGCGAGACCCAGTACTTC. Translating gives CARSWGAGGGETQYF.

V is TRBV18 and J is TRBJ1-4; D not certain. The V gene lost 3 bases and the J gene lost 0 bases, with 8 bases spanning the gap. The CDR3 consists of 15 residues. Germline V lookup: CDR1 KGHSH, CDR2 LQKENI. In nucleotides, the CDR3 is TGTGCCAGCTCACCGGTGAAAGCAACTAATGAAAAACTGTTTTTT. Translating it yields CASSPVKATNEKLFF.

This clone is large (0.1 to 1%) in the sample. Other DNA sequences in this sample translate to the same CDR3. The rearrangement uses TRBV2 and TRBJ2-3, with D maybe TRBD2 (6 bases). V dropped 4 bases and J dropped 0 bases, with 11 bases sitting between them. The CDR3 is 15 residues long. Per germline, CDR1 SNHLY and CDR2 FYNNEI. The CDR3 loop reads CASSAGTASTDTQYF. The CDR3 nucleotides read TGTGCCAGCAGTGCGGGGACTGCTAGCACAGATACGCAGTATTTT.

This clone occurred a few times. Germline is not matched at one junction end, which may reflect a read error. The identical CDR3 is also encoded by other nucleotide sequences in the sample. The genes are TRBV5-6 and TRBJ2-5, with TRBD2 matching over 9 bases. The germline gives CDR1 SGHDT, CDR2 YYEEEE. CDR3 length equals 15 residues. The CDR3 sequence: CARRGGAGGGETQYF. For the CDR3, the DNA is TGCGCCCGCCGCGGGGGGGCCGGGGGGGGCGAGACCCAGTACTTC.

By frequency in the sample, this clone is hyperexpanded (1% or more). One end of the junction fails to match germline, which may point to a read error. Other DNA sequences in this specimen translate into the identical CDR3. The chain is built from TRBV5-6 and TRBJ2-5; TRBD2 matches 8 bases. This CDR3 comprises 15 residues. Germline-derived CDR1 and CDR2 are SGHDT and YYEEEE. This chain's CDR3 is CARSWGAGGGETQYF. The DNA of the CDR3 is TGTGCCCGCAGCTGGGGGGCCGGGGGGGGAGAGACCCAGTACTTC.

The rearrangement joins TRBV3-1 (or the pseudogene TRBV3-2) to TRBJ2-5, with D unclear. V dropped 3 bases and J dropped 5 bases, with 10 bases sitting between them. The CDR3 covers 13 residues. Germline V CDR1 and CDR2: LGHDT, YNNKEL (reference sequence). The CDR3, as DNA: TGTGCCAGCAGCCAGGGAATCGCGGAGACCCAGTACTTC. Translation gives CASSQGIAETQYF.

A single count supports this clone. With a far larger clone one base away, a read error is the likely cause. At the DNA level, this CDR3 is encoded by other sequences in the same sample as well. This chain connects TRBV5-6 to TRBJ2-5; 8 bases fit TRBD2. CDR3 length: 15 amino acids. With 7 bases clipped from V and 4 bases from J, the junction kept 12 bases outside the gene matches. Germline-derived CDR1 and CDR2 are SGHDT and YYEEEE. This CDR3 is CASCVGAGGGETQYF. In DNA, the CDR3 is TGTGCCAGCTGCGTGGGGGCCGGGGGGGGAGAGACCCAGTACTTC. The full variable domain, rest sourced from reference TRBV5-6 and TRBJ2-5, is DAGVTQSPTHLIKTRGQQVTLRCSPKSGHDTVSWYQQALGQGPQFIFQYYEEEERQRGNFPDRFSGHQFPNYSSELNVNALLLGDSALYLCASCVGAGGGETQYFGPGTRLLVL.

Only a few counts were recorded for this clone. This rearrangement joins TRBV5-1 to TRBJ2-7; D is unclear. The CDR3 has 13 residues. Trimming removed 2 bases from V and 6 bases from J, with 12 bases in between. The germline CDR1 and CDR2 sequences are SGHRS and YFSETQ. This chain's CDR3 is CASSFQDASEQYF. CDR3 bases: TGCGCCAGCAGCTTTCAGGACGCTAGCGAGCAGTACTTC.

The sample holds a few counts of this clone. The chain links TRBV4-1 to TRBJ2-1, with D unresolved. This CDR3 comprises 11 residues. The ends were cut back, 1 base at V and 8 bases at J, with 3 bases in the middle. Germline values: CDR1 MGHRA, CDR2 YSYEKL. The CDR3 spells CASSQGDEQFF. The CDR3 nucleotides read TGCGCCAGCAGCCAAGGTGATGAGCAGTTCTTC.

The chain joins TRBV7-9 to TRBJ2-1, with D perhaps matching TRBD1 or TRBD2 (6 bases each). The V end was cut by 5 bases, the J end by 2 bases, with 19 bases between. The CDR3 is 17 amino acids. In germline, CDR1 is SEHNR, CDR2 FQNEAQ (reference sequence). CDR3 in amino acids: CASSPRGAGGAYNEQFF. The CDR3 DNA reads TGTGCCAGCAGCCCAAGGGGGGCCGGGGGCGCCTACAATGAGCAGTTCTTC.

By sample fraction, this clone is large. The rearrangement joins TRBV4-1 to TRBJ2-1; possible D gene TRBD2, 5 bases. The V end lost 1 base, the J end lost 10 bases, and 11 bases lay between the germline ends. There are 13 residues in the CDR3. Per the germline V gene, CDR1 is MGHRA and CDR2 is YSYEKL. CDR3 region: CASSQGEEREQFF. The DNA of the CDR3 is TGCGCCAGCAGCCAAGGAGAGGAGCGGGAGCAGTTCTTC.

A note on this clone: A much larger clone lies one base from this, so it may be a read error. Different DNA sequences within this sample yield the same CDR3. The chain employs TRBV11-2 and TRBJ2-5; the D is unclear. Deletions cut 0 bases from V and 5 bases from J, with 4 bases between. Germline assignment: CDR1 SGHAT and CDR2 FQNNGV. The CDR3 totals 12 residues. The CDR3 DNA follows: TGTGCCAGCAGCTTAGAAGCCGAGACCCAGTACTTC. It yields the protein CASSLEAETQYF.

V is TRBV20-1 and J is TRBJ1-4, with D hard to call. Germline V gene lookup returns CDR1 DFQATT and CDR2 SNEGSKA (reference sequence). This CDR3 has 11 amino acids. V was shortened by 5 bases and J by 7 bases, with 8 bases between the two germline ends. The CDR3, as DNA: TGCAGTGCTGACCTCAGTGAAAAACTGTTTTTT. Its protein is CSADLSEKLFF.

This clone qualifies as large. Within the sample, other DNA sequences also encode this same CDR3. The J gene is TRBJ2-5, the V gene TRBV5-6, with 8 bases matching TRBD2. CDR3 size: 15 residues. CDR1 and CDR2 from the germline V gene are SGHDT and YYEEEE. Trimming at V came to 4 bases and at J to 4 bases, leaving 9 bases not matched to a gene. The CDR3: CASSGGAGGGETQYF. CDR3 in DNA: TGTGCCAGCAGCGGGGGGGCCGGGGGGGGAGAGACCCAGTACTTC.

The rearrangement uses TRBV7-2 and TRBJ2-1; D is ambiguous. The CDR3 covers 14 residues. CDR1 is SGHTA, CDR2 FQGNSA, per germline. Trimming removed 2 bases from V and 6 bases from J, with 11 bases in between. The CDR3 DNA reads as TGTGCCAGCAGCTTACAGGCGAGTCTCAATGAGCAGTTCTTC. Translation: CASSLQASLNEQFF.

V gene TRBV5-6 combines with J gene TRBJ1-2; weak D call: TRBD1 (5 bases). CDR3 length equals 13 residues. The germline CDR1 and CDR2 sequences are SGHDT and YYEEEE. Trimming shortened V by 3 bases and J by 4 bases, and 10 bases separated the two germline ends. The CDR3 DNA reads TGTGCCAGCAGCTCGGGGACTCTCTATGGCTACACCTTC. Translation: CASSSGTLYGYTF.

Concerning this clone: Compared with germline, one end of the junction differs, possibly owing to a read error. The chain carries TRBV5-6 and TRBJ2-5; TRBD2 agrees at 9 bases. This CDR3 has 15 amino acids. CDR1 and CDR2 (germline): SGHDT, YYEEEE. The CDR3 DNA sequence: TGTGCCTGCAGCTTGGGGGGCGGGGGGGGAGAGACCCAGTACTTC. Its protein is CACSLGGGGGETQYF.

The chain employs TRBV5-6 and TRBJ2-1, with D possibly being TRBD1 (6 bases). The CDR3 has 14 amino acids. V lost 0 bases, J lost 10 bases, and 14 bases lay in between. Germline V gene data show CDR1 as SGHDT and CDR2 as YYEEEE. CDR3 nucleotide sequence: TGTGCCAGCAGCTTGGTCTCAGGGGCCGCGGAGCAGTTCTTC. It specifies CASSLVSGAAEQFF.

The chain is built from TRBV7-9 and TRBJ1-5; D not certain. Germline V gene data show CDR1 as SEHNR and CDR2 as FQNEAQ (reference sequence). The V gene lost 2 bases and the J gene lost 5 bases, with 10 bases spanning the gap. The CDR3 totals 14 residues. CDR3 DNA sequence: TGTGCCAGCAGCTTACCCAATCAAGATCAGCCCCAGCATTTT. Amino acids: CASSLPNQDQPQHF.

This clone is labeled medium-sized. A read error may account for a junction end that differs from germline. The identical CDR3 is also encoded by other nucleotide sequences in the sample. CDR3 in amino acids: CASRLGAGGGETQYF. The CDR3 DNA follows: TGTGCCAGCCGCTTGGGGGCCGGGGGGGGCGAGACCCAGTACTTC. The chain combines TRBV5-6 with TRBJ2-5; 8 bases agree with TRBD2. The length of the CDR3 is 15 residues. Germline CDR1 and CDR2: SGHDT and YYEEEE.